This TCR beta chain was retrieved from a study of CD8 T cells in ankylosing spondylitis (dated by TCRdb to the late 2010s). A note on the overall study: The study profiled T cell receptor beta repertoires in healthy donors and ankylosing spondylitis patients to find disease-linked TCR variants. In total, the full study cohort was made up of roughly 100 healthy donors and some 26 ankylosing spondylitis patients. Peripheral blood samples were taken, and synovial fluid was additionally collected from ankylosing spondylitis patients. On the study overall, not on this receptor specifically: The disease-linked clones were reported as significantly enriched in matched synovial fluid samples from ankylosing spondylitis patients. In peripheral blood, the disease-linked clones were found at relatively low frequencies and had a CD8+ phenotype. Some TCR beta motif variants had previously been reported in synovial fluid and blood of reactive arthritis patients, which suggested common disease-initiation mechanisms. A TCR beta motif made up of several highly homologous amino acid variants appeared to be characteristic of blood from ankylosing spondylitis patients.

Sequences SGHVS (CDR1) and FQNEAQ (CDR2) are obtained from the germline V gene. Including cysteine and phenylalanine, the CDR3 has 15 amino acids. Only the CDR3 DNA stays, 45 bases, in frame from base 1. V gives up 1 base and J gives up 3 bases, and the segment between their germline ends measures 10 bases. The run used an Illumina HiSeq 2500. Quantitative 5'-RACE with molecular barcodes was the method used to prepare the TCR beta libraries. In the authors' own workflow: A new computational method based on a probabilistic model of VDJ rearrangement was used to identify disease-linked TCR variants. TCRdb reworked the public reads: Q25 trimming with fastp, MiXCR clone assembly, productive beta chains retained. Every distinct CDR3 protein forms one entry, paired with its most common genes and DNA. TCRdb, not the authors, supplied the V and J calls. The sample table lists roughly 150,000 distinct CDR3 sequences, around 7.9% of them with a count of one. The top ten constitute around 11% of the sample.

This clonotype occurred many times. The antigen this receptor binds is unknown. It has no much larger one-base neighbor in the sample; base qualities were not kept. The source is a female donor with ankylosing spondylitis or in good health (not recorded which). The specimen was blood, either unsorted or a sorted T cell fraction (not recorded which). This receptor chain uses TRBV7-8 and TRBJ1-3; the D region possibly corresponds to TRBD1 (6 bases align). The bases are TGTGCCAGCAGCTTAGAGGCGACAGGTGGAAACACCATATATTTT. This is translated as CASSLEATGGNTIYF.